This is a list of T cell receptor beta chains from one sample in a study of T cell responses to AZD1222 COVID-19 vaccine. TCRdb's table, derived via immunoSEQ multiplex PCR, lists solely in-frame clones and lacks some. The sample has about 150,000 clones; roughly nine tenths are singletons. The sample in question was peripheral blood, obtained on day 0 of AZD1222 vaccination. Receptor source: an adult in good health. CDR3s include the opening cysteine and the closing phenylalanine or tryptophan. D genes are given only for firm matches. Clone size appears in some rows only: once, few, many, or a class for an expanded clone.

>TRBV19|-|TRBJ2-7|TRBD1
CASSSQTGSSYEQYF
TGTGCCAGTAGCAGCCAGACAGGGTCCTCCTACGAGCAGTACTTC
>TRBV3-1/TRBV3-2|few|TRBJ2-2|TRBD1
CASSPVPGQGGGTGELFF
TGTGCCAGCAGCCCCGTCCCGGGACAGGGTGGGGGCACCGGGGAGCTGTTTTTT
>TRBV6-5|-|TRBJ1-5|-
CASRAQGTRQPQHF
TGTGCCAGCAGGGCACAGGGTACTCGTCAGCCCCAGCATTTT
>TRBV27|-|TRBJ2-1|TRBD2
CASSFTSGDFYNEQFF
TGTGCCAGCAGTTTTACTAGCGGGGATTTCTACAATGAGCAGTTCTTC
>TRBV7-6|-|TRBJ2-3|TRBD2
CASSPQWSSGGPWGNTDTQYF
TGTGCCAGCAGCCCCCAATGGTCTAGCGGGGGACCGTGGGGTAACACAGATACGCAGTATTTT
>TRBV12-3/TRBV12-4|-|TRBJ2-7|-
CASSFVVYEQYF
TGTGCCAGCAGTTTTGTGGTCTACGAGCAGTACTTC
>TRBV9|-|TRBJ2-3|-
CASSVVTGRGTDTQYF
TGTGCCAGCAGCGTAGTAACAGGGAGGGGCACAGATACGCAGTATTTT
>TRBV5-1|-|TRBJ1-1|TRBD1
CASSSTGRTEAFF
TGCGCCAGCAGCTCGACAGGGAGAACTGAAGCTTTCTTT
>TRBV12-3/TRBV12-4|-|TRBJ1-4|TRBD1
CASSSGTDEKLFF
TGTGCCAGCAGTTCCGGGACAGATGAAAAACTGTTTTTT
>TRBV7-9|-|TRBJ1-3|-
CASSLEEITIYF
TGTGCCAGCAGCTTAGAGGAAATCACCATATATTTT